This T cell receptor (beta chain) was identified during a study of blood T cell repertoires in COVID-19. The wider study: COVID-19 samples collected from the United States, Italy and Spain covered acute and convalescent phases.

Assay: immunoSEQ multiplex PCR; the TCRdb copy retains only in-frame clones and omits some. This sample has around 140,000 clones; roughly 88% occur once, and the top ten carry roughly 10%. Germline V gives CDR1 SGHTA, CDR2 FQGNSA. V trimming: 6 bases; J trimming: 2 bases; junction bases outside the gene matches: 6. The CDR3 extends over 16 amino acids. The sequencing sample was made of peripheral blood. The sequence was obtained from a man aged 55 to 69 with active or convalescent COVID-19. The V and J genes are TRBV7-2 and TRBJ2-6; 8 bases line up with TRBD1. The CDR3 bases are TGTGCCAGCAGTCGGACAGGGTCGCCTGGGGCCAACGTCCTGACTTTC. Translation: CASSRTGSPGANVLTF.